This entry describes one T cell receptor (beta chain). Its antigen remains unidentified. This sample stems from a study of cytomegalovirus exposure and HLA in healthy donors. Study findings and constraints: Relative to the approximately 680-donor mean, N-insertions were reportedly fewer in an Asian-associated ancestry cluster in a later analysis. Previous analysis showed most TCR beta V segments were productive about 87% or about 30% of the time. Some TCR beta chains (over 150 of them) were listed as cytomegalovirus-associated.

Germline lookup yields CDR1 SGDLS and CDR2 YYNGEE. This CDR3 has 14 residues. V dropped 0 bases and J dropped 6 bases, with 9 bases sitting between them. The PCR contained 60 Vbeta and 13 Jbeta primers. Clones were read by immunoSEQ multiplex PCR, and TCRdb kept only the in-frame ones, dropping some. The sample records more than 120,000 clones, 75% to 85% being singletons. This clonotype originated in a middle-aged woman in good health and CMV-seropositive. This chain uses TRBV9 with TRBJ2-2; D uncertain. Sequences were obtained from PBMCs. CDR3 sequence: CASSVATEAGELFF. As DNA, the CDR3 is TGTGCCAGCAGCGTAGCTACCGAAGCCGGGGAGCTGTTTTTT.